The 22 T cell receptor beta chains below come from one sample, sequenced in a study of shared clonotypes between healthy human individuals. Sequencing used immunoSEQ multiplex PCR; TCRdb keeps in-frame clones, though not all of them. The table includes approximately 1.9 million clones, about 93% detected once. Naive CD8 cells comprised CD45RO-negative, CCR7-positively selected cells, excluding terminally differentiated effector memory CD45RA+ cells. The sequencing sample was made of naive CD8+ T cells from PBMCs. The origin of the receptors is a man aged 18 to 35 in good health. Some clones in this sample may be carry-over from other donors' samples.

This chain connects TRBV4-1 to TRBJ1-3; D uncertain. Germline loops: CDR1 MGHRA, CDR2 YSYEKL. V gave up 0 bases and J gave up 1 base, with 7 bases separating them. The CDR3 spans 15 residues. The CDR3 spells CASSQEGWSGNTIYF. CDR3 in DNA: TGCGCCAGCAGCCAAGAAGGTTGGTCTGGAAACACCATATATTTT.

The CDR3 protein is CASSPQPRQSNQPQHF. In nucleotides, the CDR3 is TGTGCCAGCAGCCCCCAACCGAGACAGTCCAATCAGCCCCAGCATTTT. The chain carries TRBV5-7 and TRBJ1-5; D possibly corresponds to TRBD1 (5 bases). TRBV5-7 is given ORF status, its function remaining uncertain. V was shortened by 4 bases and J by 3 bases, with 17 bases between the two germline ends. The CDR3 contains 16 residues.

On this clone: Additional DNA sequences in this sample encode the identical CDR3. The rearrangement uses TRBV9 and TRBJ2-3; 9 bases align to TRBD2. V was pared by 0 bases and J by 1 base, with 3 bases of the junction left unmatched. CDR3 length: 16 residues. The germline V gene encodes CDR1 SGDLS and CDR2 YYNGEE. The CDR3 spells CASSVAIAGGTDTQYF. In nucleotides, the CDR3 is TGTGCCAGCAGCGTAGCCATAGCGGGAGGCACAGATACGCAGTATTTT.

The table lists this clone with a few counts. The CDR3 sequence: CAIRGQGFRNGYTF. Written as DNA, the CDR3 is TGTGCCATCAGGGGACAGGGCTTCAGGAATGGCTACACCTTC. The rearrangement joins TRBV10-3 to TRBJ1-2, with 9 bases aligning to TRBD1. Germline trimming cut 6 bases from V and 6 bases from J; bases unmatched to any gene: 8. The germline CDR1 and CDR2 sequences are ENHRY and SYGVKD. This CDR3 has 14 residues.

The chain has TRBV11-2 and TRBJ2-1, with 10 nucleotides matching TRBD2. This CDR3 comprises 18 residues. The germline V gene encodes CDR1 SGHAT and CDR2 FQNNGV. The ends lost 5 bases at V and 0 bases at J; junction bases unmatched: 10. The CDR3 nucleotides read TGTGCCAGCAGCCCAATAGCGGGAGGTCCCAGCTCCTACAATGAGCAGTTCTTC. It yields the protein CASSPIAGGPSSYNEQFF.

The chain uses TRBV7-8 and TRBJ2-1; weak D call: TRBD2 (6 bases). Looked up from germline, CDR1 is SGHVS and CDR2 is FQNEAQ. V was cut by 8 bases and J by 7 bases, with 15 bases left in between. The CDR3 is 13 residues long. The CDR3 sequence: CASRRRGENEQFF. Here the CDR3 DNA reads TGTGCCAGCCGCAGGCGGGGAGAAAATGAGCAGTTCTTC.

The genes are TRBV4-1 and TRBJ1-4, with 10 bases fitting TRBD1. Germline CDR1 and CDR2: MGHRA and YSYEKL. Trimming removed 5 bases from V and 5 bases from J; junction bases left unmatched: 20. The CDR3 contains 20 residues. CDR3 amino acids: CASSFDGTGVPLNPNEKLFF. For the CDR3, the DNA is TGCGCCAGCAGCTTTGACGGGACAGGGGTTCCGCTAAATCCAAATGAAAAACTGTTTTTT.

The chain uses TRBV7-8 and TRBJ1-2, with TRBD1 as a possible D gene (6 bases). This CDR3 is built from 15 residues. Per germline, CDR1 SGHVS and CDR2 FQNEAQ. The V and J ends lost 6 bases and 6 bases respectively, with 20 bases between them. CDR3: CASSPKPRQENGYTF. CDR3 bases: TGTGCCAGCAGTCCCAAGCCCCGACAGGAAAATGGCTACACCTTC.

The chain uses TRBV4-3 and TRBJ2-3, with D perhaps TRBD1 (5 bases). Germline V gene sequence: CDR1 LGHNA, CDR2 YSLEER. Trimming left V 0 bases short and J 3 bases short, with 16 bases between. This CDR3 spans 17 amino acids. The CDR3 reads CASSQDPQGSHTDTQYF. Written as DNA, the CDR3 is TGCGCCAGCAGCCAAGATCCCCAGGGCTCCCATACAGATACGCAGTATTTT.

CDR3 loop: CASSLGLQGANQPQHF. The CDR3 DNA reads as TGTGCCAGCAGCTTAGGCCTACAGGGGGCAAATCAGCCCCAGCATTTT. This sequence joins TRBV7-2 and TRBJ1-5, with 9 bases lining up with TRBD1. The ends lost 1 base at V and 4 bases at J; junction bases unmatched: 5. Germline loops: CDR1 SGHTA, CDR2 FQGNSA. The CDR3 has 16 residues. The variable domain in full, completed from reference TRBV7-2 and TRBJ1-5, reads GAGVSQSPSNKVTEKGKDVELRCDPISGHTALYWYRQSLGQGLEFLIYFQGNSAPDKSGLPSDRFSAERTGGSVSTLTIQRTQQEDSAVYLCASSLGLQGANQPQHFGDGTRLSIL.

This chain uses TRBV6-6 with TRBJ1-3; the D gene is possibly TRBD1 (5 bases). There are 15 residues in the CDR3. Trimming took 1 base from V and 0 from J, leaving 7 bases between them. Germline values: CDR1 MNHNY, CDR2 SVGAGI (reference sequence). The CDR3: CASSYFTGSGNTIYF. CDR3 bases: TGTGCCAGCAGTTACTTCACAGGCTCTGGAAACACCATATATTTT.

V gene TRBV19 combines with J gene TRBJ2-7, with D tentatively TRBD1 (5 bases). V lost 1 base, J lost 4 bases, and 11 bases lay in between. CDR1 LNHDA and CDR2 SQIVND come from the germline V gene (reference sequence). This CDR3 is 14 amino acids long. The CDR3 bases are TGTGCCAGTAGTATAGCACGGGCAGGGTACGAGCAGTACTTC. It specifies CASSIARAGYEQYF.

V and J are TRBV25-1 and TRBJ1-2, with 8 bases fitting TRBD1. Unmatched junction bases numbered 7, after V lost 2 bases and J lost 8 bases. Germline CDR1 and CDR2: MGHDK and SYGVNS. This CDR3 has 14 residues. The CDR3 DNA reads TGTGCCAGCAGTGAACGGACAGGGTTTGAGGGCTACACCTTC. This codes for CASSERTGFEGYTF.

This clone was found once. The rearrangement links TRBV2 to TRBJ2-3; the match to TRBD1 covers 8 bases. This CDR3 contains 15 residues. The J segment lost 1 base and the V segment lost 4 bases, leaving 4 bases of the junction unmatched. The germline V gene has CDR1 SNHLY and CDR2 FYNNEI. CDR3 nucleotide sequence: TGTGCCAGCAGTGGGATACAGGGGGGCACAGATACGCAGTATTTT. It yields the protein CASSGIQGGTDTQYF.

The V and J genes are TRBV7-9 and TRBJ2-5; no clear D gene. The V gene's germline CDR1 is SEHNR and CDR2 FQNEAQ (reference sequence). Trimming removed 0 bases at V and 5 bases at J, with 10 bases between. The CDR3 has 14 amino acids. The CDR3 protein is CASSLAVGWETQYF. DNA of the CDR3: TGTGCCAGCAGCTTAGCGGTGGGCTGGGAGACCCAGTACTTC.

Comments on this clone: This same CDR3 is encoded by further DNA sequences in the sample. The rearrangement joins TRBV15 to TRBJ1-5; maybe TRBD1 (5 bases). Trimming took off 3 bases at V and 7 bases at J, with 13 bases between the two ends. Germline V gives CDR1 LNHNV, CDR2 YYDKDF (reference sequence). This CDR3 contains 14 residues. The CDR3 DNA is TGTGCCACCAGCAGTAAGCAGGGAGGGCAGCCCCAGCATTTT. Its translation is CATSSKQGGQPQHF.

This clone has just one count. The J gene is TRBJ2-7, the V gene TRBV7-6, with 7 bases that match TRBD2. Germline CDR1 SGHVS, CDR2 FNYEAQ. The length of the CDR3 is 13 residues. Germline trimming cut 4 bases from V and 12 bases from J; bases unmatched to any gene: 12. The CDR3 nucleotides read TGTGCCAGCAGCTCAACTAAAGGACTAGATCCGTACTTC. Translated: CASSSTKGLDPYF.

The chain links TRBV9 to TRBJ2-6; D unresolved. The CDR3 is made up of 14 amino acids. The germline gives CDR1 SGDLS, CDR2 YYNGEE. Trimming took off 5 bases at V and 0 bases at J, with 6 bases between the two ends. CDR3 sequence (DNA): TGTGCCAGCAGTTCTAGCTCTGGGGCCAACGTCCTGACTTTC. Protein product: CASSSSSGANVLTF.

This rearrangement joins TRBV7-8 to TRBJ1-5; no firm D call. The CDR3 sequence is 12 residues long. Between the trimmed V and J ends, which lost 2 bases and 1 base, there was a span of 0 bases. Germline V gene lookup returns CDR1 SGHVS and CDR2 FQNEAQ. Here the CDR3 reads CASSLSNQPQHF. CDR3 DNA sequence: TGTGCCAGCAGCTTAAGCAATCAGCCCCAGCATTTT.

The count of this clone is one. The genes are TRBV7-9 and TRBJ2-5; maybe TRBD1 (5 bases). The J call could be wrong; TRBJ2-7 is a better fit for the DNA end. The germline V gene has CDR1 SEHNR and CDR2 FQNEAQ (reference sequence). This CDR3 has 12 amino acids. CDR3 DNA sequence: TGTGCCAGCAGTCAGGGAAGCTACGAGCAGTACTTC. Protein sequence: CASSQGSYEQYF.

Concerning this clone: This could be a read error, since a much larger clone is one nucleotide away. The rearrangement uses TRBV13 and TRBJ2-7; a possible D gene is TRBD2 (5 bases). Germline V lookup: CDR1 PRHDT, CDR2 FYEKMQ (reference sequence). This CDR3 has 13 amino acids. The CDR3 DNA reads TGCGCCAGCAGCCAAGGACTTGGCTACGAGCAGTACTTC. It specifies CASSQGLGYEQYF.

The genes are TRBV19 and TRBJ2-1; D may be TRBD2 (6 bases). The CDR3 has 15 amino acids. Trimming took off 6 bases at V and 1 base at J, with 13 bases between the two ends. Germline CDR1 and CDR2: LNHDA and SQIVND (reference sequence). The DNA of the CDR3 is TGTGCCAGTAGAATGTCGGGAGTGTCCTACAATGAGCAGTTCTTC. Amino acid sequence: CASRMSGVSYNEQFF.